A single sample gave rise to the 10 T cell receptor beta chains below, sequenced in a study of T cells in localized non-small cell lung cancer. Measured with immunoSEQ multiplex PCR; TCRdb has only the in-frame clones, and not every one. The sample carries approximately 47,000 clones, roughly nine tenths recorded once. The sample was PBMCs, taken before any cancer treatment. All receptors derive from a man aged 40 to 69 with stage II lung adenocarcinoma.

The chain uses TRBV9 and TRBJ1-3; 8 nucleotides line up with TRBD1. V gave up 3 bases and J gave up 1 base; unmatched junction bases: 6. Germline-derived CDR1 and CDR2 are SGDLS and YYNGEE. The CDR3 loop spans 16 amino acids. The CDR3 region has the DNA TGTGCCAGCAGCGCAACAGGGGGAGAGTCTGGAAACACCATATATTTT. Translating it yields CASSATGGESGNTIYF.

This rearrangement joins TRBV6-1 to TRBJ1-6, with 8 bases fitting TRBD1. CDR1 is MNHNS and CDR2 is SASEGT in the germline V gene. V trimming: 8 bases; J trimming: 7 bases; junction bases outside the gene matches: 7. The CDR3 is made up of 14 amino acids. In DNA, the CDR3 is TGTGCCAGCGGTTGGGGACAGGAGAATTCACCCCTCCACTTT. It codes for CASGWGQENSPLHF.

This chain connects TRBV7-6 to TRBJ2-5; D not certain. Trimming took 1 base from V and 7 from J, leaving 7 bases between them. This CDR3 has 12 residues. Germline values: CDR1 SGHVS, CDR2 FNYEAQ. Here the CDR3 DNA reads TGTGCCAGCAGCTTAGAGTACGGGACCCAGTACTTC. Its protein product is CASSLEYGTQYF.

V gene TRBV7-6 combines with J gene TRBJ1-4, with D perhaps matching TRBD1 (6 bases). V lost 1 base and J 8 bases, leaving 14 bases between the germline ends. This CDR3 is built from 15 residues. Germline CDR1 reads SGHVS; CDR2 reads FNYEAQ. The DNA of the CDR3 is TGTGCCAGCAGCTTAGACACAGGGAAGGAAGAAAAACTGTTTTTT. Translating gives CASSLDTGKEEKLFF.

V is TRBV7-2 and J is TRBJ1-1; D remains unclear. There are 13 residues in the CDR3. V lost 3 bases to trimming and J lost 5 bases, with 10 bases between them. Germline CDR1 reads SGHTA; CDR2 reads FQGNSA. CDR3 amino acids: CASSFPPQTEAFF. Here the CDR3 DNA reads TGTGCCAGCAGCTTTCCCCCCCAGACTGAAGCTTTCTTT.

The chain couples TRBV4-1 to TRBJ1-2; 7 positions match TRBD1. There are 16 residues in the CDR3. V shed 3 bases and J 0 bases; nucleotides not matched to a gene: 7. Germline V gives CDR1 MGHRA, CDR2 YSYEKL. The CDR3 DNA follows: TGCGCCAGCAGCCATTCCTCGGGGACAGCTAACTATGGCTACACCTTC. The encoded protein is CASSHSSGTANYGYTF.

The genes are TRBV27 and TRBJ1-2; D uncertain. This CDR3 is 14 amino acids long. Germline CDR1 MNHEY, CDR2 SMNVEV (reference sequence). Trimming pared 2 bases from V and 1 base from J, leaving 8 bases between. The CDR3: CASSLEGGNYGYTF. CDR3 bases: TGTGCCAGCAGTTTAGAAGGTGGTAACTATGGCTACACCTTC.

V usage is TRBV9 and J usage is TRBJ1-1; D is unresolved. The CDR3 extends over 14 amino acids. Germline CDR1 SGDLS, CDR2 YYNGEE. V lost 0 bases and J lost 4, with 10 bases in between. CDR3 bases: TGTGCCAGCAGCGTAGATGGTTTACGCACTGAAGCTTTCTTT. Translated, it gives CASSVDGLRTEAFF.

This chain connects TRBV18 to TRBJ2-1; TRBD1 aligns across 8 bases. This CDR3 comprises 17 residues. The germline CDR1 and CDR2 sequences are KGHSH and LQKENI. Trimming cost V 3 bases and J 1 base; bases outside gene matches: 8. CDR3 DNA sequence: TGTGCCAGCTCACCTCGACAGGGGCTTCGGTCCTACAATGAGCAGTTCTTC. Its protein is CASSPRQGLRSYNEQFF.

The J gene is TRBJ1-4, the V gene TRBV30, with a tentative D call TRBD1 (6 bases). There are 17 residues in the CDR3. The germline CDR1 and CDR2 sequences are GTSNPN and SVGIG (reference sequence). V was pared by 3 bases and J by 0 bases, with 17 bases between. As DNA, the CDR3 is TGTGCCTGGAGCAGGTGGCAGGGGACTTCAACTAATGAAAAACTGTTTTTT. Residues: CAWSRWQGTSTNEKLFF.